A single sample gave rise to the 30 T cell receptor beta chains below, sequenced in a study of blood T cell repertoires in COVID-19. Libraries were prepared by immunoSEQ multiplex PCR; TCRdb keeps only in-frame clonotypes and omits some of them. The sample consists of some 190,000 clones, 80% to 90% of them appearing once. The sequencing sample was made of peripheral blood. The receptors derive from a man in his sixties with acute or convalescent COVID-19.

The V and J genes are TRBV2 and TRBJ2-3, with D unclear. CDR3 size: 12 residues. V lost 8 bases, J lost 0 bases, and 6 bases lay in between. Germline V lookup: CDR1 SNHLY, CDR2 FYNNEI. The CDR3 DNA reads as TGTGCCAGCCGCTACAGCACAGATACGCAGTATTTT. It yields the protein CASRYSTDTQYF.

The genes are TRBV3-1 (or the pseudogene TRBV3-2) and TRBJ1-5; 9 nucleotides match TRBD1. The germline V gene has CDR1 LGHDT and CDR2 YNNKEL (reference sequence). The junction had 3 bases not matched to a gene; V was cut back by 2 bases and J by 4 bases. This CDR3 comprises 15 residues. The CDR3 protein is CASSQPGQGNQPQHF. The CDR3 DNA follows: TGTGCCAGCAGCCAACCGGGACAGGGTAATCAGCCCCAGCATTTT.

The chain links TRBV19 to TRBJ1-2; maybe TRBD1 (5 bases). In germline, CDR1 is LNHDA, CDR2 SQIVND (reference sequence). The CDR3 has 15 residues. V was pared by 6 bases and J by 3 bases, with 17 bases between. The CDR3 DNA follows: TGTGCCAGTAGGTCTGGGGCAGCGGGTGACTATGGCTACACCTTC. Translated: CASRSGAAGDYGYTF.

The V gene is TRBV11-2, the J gene TRBJ2-1; perhaps TRBD2 as D (5 bases). Germline V gives CDR1 SGHAT, CDR2 FQNNGV. The length of the CDR3 is 15 residues. Trimming took 1 base from V and 1 from J, leaving 8 bases between them. CDR3 amino acids: CASSLGGYSYNEQFF. The CDR3 nucleotides are TGTGCCAGCAGCTTAGGCGGGTATTCCTACAATGAGCAGTTCTTC. The full variable domain, its missing parts supplied by reference TRBV11-2 and TRBJ2-1, is EAGVAQSPRYKIIEKRQSVAFWCNPISGHATLYWYQQILGQGPKLLIQFQNNGVVDDSQLPKDRFSAERLKGVDSTLKIQPAKLEDSAVYLCASSLGGYSYNEQFFGPGTRLTVL.

The chain carries TRBV5-6 and TRBJ1-6; 9 bases fit TRBD1. Germline lookup yields CDR1 SGHDT and CDR2 YYEEEE. The trim removed 4 bases at V and 7 bases at J, leaving 6 bases unmatched. This CDR3 comprises 15 residues. The CDR3 DNA reads TGTGCCAGCAGCAAACAGGGGGCTTGGAATTCACCCCTCCACTTT. Protein sequence: CASSKQGAWNSPLHF. Full variable domain (missing parts from reference TRBV5-6 and TRBJ1-6): DAGVTQSPTHLIKTRGQQVTLRCSPKSGHDTVSWYQQALGQGPQFIFQYYEEEERQRGNFPDRFSGHQFPNYSSELNVNALLLGDSALYLCASSKQGAWNSPLHFGNGTRLTVT.

This chain links TRBV6-2 or TRBV6-3 with TRBJ2-2; 12 bases map to TRBD1. The ends lost 7 bases at V and 7 bases at J; junction bases unmatched: 13. In germline, CDR1 is MNHEY, CDR2 SVGEGT. The CDR3 runs 17 residues. The CDR3, as DNA: TGTGCCAGCACCCCTCCGGGACAGGGGGCGCGGGGCGGGGAGCTGTTTTTT. Translating gives CASTPPGQGARGGELFF.

The chain is built from TRBV5-1 and TRBJ2-7, with D possibly being TRBD2 (5 bases). Looked up from germline, CDR1 is SGHRS and CDR2 is YFSETQ. The CDR3 consists of 14 residues. V gave up 1 base and J gave up 1 base, with 9 bases separating them. CDR3 loop: CASSLLAESYEQYF. CDR3 nucleotide sequence: TGCGCCAGCAGCTTGCTAGCTGAGTCCTACGAGCAGTACTTC.

This clone was counted a few times. This sequence joins TRBV7-9 and TRBJ1-4; no definite D call. Looked up from germline, CDR1 is SEHNR and CDR2 is FQNEAQ (reference sequence). Trimming cost V 5 bases and J 8 bases, with 15 bases left between them. This CDR3 spans 14 amino acids. The CDR3 DNA follows: TGTGCCAGCAGCCACGGCGGAGCCGGGGAAAAACTGTTTTTT. It codes for CASSHGGAGEKLFF.

The chain is built from TRBV10-3 and TRBJ1-2, with D unresolved. Looked up from germline, CDR1 is ENHRY and CDR2 is SYGVKD. With 0 bases removed from V and 4 bases from J, the gap between germline ends came to 18 bases. This CDR3 comprises 17 residues. The CDR3 nucleotides read TGTGCCATCAGTGAGTCGAACCCCAGGCAGGTCCTCTATGGCTACACCTTC. Translation gives CAISESNPRQVLYGYTF.

The chain links TRBV28 to TRBJ2-1; D is possibly TRBD2 (5 bases). Trimming stripped 2 bases from V and 7 bases from J, with 9 bases between. The CDR3 sequence is 13 residues long. The germline V gene encodes CDR1 MDHEN and CDR2 SYDVKM. Here the CDR3 reads CASSLTSVNEQFF. DNA of the CDR3: TGTGCCAGCAGTTTAACTAGTGTGAATGAGCAGTTCTTC.

This clone came up a few times. J is TRBJ2-7 and V is TRBV9, with 9 positions matching TRBD2. V gave up 3 bases and J gave up 0 bases; unmatched junction bases: 7. Per the germline V gene, CDR1 is SGDLS and CDR2 is YYNGEE. The CDR3 runs 16 residues. The CDR3 is CASSATGTSSSYEQYF. DNA for the CDR3: TGTGCCAGCAGCGCGACCGGGACTAGCAGCTCCTACGAGCAGTACTTC.

The chain couples TRBV5-1 to TRBJ2-3; TRBD2 aligns across 14 bases. The CDR3 loop spans 17 amino acids. V was clipped by 2 bases and J by 5 bases; unmatched bases: 7. Germline V gives CDR1 SGHRS, CDR2 YFSETQ. CDR3 residues: CASSLTAGTSGRDTQYF. CDR3 in DNA: TGCGCCAGCAGCTTAACCGCCGGGACTAGCGGGAGAGATACGCAGTATTTT.

V and J are TRBV19 and TRBJ1-1, with a possible D match to TRBD1 (6 bases). There are 18 residues in the CDR3. Germline assignment: CDR1 LNHDA and CDR2 SQIVND (reference sequence). Trimming shortened V by 3 bases and J by 0 bases, and 20 bases separated the two germline ends. The CDR3 DNA reads TGTGCCAGTAGTATTGTACAGGGACGCCTGGTGATGAACACTGAAGCTTTCTTT. Translating it yields CASSIVQGRLVMNTEAFF.

The chain carries TRBV28 and TRBJ2-2, with D perhaps TRBD1 (6 bases). CDR1 is MDHEN and CDR2 is SYDVKM in the germline V gene. CDR3 size: 15 residues. Trimming shortened V by 2 bases and J by 4 bases, and 11 bases separated the two germline ends. The CDR3 nucleotides read TGTGCCAGCAGTTTAGGGTCAGGGGCCACCGGGGAGCTGTTTTTT. It yields the protein CASSLGSGATGELFF.

The gene calls are TRBV27 and TRBJ2-2; D call uncertain. The length of the CDR3 is 13 residues. Germline V gene sequence: CDR1 MNHEY, CDR2 SMNVEV (reference sequence). The germline V and J ends were trimmed by 4 bases and 6 bases, with 9 bases remaining between them. The CDR3: CASSSRSPGELFF. DNA for the CDR3: TGTGCCAGCAGTTCTAGGTCCCCCGGGGAGCTGTTTTTT.

In its sample, this clone was seen a few times. The chain links TRBV5-6 to TRBJ1-2, with 11 bases matching TRBD1. CDR3 length: 15 amino acids. Losses at the gene ends were 4 bases for V and 4 bases for J; bases not matched to a gene: 6. Germline V lookup: CDR1 SGHDT, CDR2 YYEEEE. DNA of the CDR3: TGTGCCAGCAGCCCGGACAGGGGGCACCCCTATGGCTACACCTTC. As protein: CASSPDRGHPYGYTF.

The chain employs TRBV28 and TRBJ2-3; 10 nucleotides align to TRBD1. The V segment lost 8 bases and the J segment 2 bases; nucleotides outside the gene matches: 10. This CDR3 is 16 amino acids long. Germline CDR1 and CDR2: MDHEN and SYDVKM. The DNA for the CDR3 is TGTGCCAGCGGTGACAGGGGGCACGGGGCCACAGATACGCAGTATTTT. Amino acids: CASGDRGHGATDTQYF.

The chain couples TRBV7-2 to TRBJ1-2, with 10 bases aligning to TRBD1. Germline lookup yields CDR1 SGHTA and CDR2 FQGNSA. Trimming at V came to 5 bases and at J to 8 bases, leaving 11 bases not matched to a gene. The CDR3 contains 15 residues. The CDR3 loop reads CASSPRQGALRGYTF. CDR3 bases: TGTGCCAGCAGCCCGAGACAGGGGGCGTTGCGGGGCTACACCTTC.

The chain joins TRBV19 to TRBJ2-3; the match to TRBD2 covers 9 bases. With V trimmed by 1 base and J by 4 bases, 9 bases remained unmatched. CDR1 and CDR2 from the germline V gene are LNHDA and SQIVND (reference sequence). The CDR3 has 17 amino acids. The DNA for the CDR3 is TGTGCCAGTAGTATAGTTGGCGGGAGGGCCAGGGCAGATACGCAGTATTTT. Its protein is CASSIVGGRARADTQYF.

V and J are TRBV12-3 or TRBV12-4 and TRBJ1-1; D gene uncertain. The CDR3 is 12 amino acids. The germline V and J ends were trimmed by 5 bases and 5 bases, with 9 bases remaining between them. The CDR3 sequence is CASSSDWTEAFF. CDR3 DNA sequence: TGTGCCAGCAGTAGCGATTGGACTGAAGCTTTCTTT.

The chain employs TRBV20-1 and TRBJ2-7; weak D call: TRBD2 (6 bases). V was pared by 3 bases and J by 4 bases, with 16 bases between. The length of the CDR3 is 14 residues. CDR1 and CDR2 from the germline V gene are DFQATT and SNEGSKA (reference sequence). This chain's CDR3 is CSASVPGLAYEQYF. In DNA, the CDR3 is TGCAGTGCTAGTGTACCGGGACTCGCGTACGAGCAGTACTTC.

The rearrangement uses TRBV10-3 and TRBJ2-7, with 8 bases aligning to TRBD1. The V gene end was trimmed by 7 bases and the J gene end by 1 base; junction bases not matched to a gene: 6. Per the germline V gene, CDR1 is ENHRY and CDR2 is SYGVKD. There are 14 residues in the CDR3. The CDR3 is CAIMGTGNSYEQYF. Written as DNA, the CDR3 is TGTGCCATCATGGGGACAGGCAATTCCTACGAGCAGTACTTC.

This chain joins TRBV28 and TRBJ2-1; D perhaps matches TRBD1 (5 bases). CDR1 is MDHEN, CDR2 SYDVKM, per germline. V shed 2 bases and J shed 2 bases, with 19 bases lying between them. This CDR3 region has 18 residues. For the CDR3, the DNA is TGTGCCAGCAGTTTAGCCCTTCCTAGGGGCGGTACCTACAATGAGCAGTTCTTC. Its translation: CASSLALPRGGTYNEQFF.

V is TRBV5-1 and J is TRBJ2-3; the match to TRBD2 covers 10 bases. Trimming took 4 bases from V and 5 from J; bases not matched to a gene: 7. Germline V gene lookup returns CDR1 SGHRS and CDR2 YFSETQ. The CDR3 has 15 amino acids. For the CDR3, the DNA is TGCGCCAGCAGCCCAGCGGGAGGGCCGGAAGATACGCAGTATTTT. It encodes CASSPAGGPEDTQYF.

This clone was seen a single time. The rearrangement joins TRBV24-1 to TRBJ2-4; 7 bases are a match to TRBD2. This CDR3 spans 16 amino acids. V gave up 4 bases and J gave up 3 bases; unmatched junction bases: 8. Germline V gene sequence: CDR1 KGHDR, CDR2 SFDVKD. In DNA form, the CDR3 reads TGTGCCACCAGTGAGGGATGGAGGGAGGGCAAAAACATTCAGTACTTC. Translation: CATSEGWREGKNIQYF.

The rearrangement uses TRBV27 and TRBJ1-4; tentatively, D is TRBD1 (5 bases). There are 15 residues in the CDR3. Germline lookup yields CDR1 MNHEY and CDR2 SMNVEV (reference sequence). V was cut by 5 bases and J by 7 bases, with 17 bases left in between. In DNA form, the CDR3 reads TGTGCCAGCAGTGCCCTCCAGGGCGGGAGTGAAAAACTGTTTTTT. Protein: CASSALQGGSEKLFF.

The gene calls are TRBV28 and TRBJ2-2, with a weak D call TRBD1 (6 bases). V shed 2 bases and J shed 15 bases, with 19 bases lying between them. CDR1 and CDR2 (germline): MDHEN, SYDVKM. CDR3 size: 14 residues. The CDR3 loop is CASSLPVAGGGVFF. In DNA, the CDR3 is TGTGCCAGCAGTTTACCGGTGGCTGGGGGCGGAGTGTTTTTT.

The gene calls are TRBV10-3 and TRBJ1-1, with D tentatively TRBD1 (6 bases). Trimming cost V 3 bases and J 7 bases, with 9 bases left between them. Germline lookup yields CDR1 ENHRY and CDR2 SYGVKD. The CDR3 spans 12 residues. The CDR3 DNA sequence: TGTGCCATCAGTGATTCAGGGGATGAAGCTTTCTTT. This codes for CAISDSGDEAFF.

DNA for the CDR3: TGTGCCAGCAGCAGGGGACAGGGGGCTGGATACAATGAGCAGTTCTTC. Translating gives CASSRGQGAGYNEQFF. This sequence joins TRBV11-1 and TRBJ2-1, with 12 bases lining up with TRBD1. The trim removed 5 bases at V and 4 bases at J, leaving 6 bases unmatched. The length of the CDR3 is 16 residues. Germline V gene lookup returns CDR1 SGHAT and CDR2 FQDESV (reference sequence).

There are a few counts of this clone. This chain connects TRBV2 to TRBJ1-4; tentative D call: TRBD1 (5 bases). V was cut by 3 bases and J by 7 bases, with 12 bases left in between. Germline assignment: CDR1 SNHLY and CDR2 FYNNEI. CDR3 length: 14 amino acids. The CDR3 sequence: CASSDGRVREKLFF. In DNA, the CDR3 is TGTGCCAGCAGTGACGGCAGGGTGCGTGAAAAACTGTTTTTT.